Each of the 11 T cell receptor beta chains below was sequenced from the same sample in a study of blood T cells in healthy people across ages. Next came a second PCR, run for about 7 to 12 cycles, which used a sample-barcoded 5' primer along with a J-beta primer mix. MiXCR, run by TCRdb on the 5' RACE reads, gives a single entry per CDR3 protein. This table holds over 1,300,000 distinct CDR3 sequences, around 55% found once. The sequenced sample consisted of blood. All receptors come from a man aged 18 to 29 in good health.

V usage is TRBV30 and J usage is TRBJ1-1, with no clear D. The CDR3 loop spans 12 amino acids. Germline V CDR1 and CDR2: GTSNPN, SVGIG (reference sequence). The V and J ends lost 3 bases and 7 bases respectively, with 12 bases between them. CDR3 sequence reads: CAWRDGGREAFF. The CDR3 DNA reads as TGTGCCTGGAGAGACGGTGGGCGTGAAGCTTTCTTT.

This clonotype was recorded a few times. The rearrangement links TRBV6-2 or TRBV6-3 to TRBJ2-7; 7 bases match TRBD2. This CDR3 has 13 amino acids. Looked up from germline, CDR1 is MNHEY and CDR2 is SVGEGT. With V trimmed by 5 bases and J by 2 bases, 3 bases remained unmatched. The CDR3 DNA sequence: TGTGCCAGCAGTACCGGGACTACCTACGAGCAGTACTTC. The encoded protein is CASSTGTTYEQYF.

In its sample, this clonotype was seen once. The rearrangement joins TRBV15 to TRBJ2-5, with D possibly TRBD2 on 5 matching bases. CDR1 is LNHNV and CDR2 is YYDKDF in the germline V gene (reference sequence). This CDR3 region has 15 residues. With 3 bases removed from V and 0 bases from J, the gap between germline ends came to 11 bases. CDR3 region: CATSSARGNQETQYF. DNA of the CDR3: TGTGCCACCAGCAGCGCCCGGGGAAACCAAGAGACCCAGTACTTC.

This CDR3 reads CASNRDRFQPQHF. In DNA, the CDR3 is TGTGCCAGCAACCGTGACAGATTTCAGCCCCAGCATTTT. The rearrangement links TRBV7-2 to TRBJ1-5; TRBD1 might be the D (5 bases). The CDR3 has 13 residues. V was shortened by 7 bases and J by 6 bases, with 13 bases between the two germline ends. Germline loops: CDR1 SGHTA, CDR2 FQGNSA.

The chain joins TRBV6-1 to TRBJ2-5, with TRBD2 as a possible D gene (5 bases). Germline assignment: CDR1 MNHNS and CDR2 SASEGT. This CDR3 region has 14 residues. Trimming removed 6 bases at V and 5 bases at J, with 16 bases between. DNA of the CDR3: TGTGCCAGCAGCAACCCGGGGATGGGCGAGACCCAGTACTTC. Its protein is CASSNPGMGETQYF.

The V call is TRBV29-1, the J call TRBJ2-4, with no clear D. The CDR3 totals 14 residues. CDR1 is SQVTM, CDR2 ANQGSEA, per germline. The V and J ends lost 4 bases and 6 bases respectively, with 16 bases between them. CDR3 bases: TGCAGCGTTGCAGTCCTACTCGGCGGAAACATTCAGTACTTC. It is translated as CSVAVLLGGNIQYF.

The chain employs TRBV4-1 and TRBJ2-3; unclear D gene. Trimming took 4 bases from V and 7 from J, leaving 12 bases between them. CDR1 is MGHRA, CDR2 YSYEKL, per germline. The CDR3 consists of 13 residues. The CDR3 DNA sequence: TGCGCCAGCAGCCGGGCTGGGGTGAATACGCAGTATTTT. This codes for CASSRAGVNTQYF.

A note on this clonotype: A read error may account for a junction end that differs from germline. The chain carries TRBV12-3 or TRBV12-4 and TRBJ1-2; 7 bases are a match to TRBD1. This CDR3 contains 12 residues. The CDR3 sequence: CASTETGHGCTF. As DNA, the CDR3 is TGTGCCAGCACCGAGACAGGGCATGGCTGCACCTTC.

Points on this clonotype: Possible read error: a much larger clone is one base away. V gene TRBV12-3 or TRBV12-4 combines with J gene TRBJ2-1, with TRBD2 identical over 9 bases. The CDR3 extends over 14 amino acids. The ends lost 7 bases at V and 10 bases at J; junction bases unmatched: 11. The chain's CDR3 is CASTRIAGDREQFF. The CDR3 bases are TGTGCCAGCACCCGAATAGCGGGAGATAGGGAGCAGTTCTTC.

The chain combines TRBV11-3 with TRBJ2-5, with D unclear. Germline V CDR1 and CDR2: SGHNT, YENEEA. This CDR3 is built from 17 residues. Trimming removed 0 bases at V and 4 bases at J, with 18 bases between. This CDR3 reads CASSLDSRVLGRETQYF. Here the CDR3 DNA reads TGTGCCAGCAGCTTAGACTCCCGGGTTCTAGGAAGAGAGACCCAGTACTTC.

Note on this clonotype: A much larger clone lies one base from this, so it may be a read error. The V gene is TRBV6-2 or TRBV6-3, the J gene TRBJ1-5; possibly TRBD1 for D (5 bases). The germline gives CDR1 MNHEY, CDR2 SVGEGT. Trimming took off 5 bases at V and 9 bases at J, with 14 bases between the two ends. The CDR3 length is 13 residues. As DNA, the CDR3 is TGTGCCAGCAGTCTACAGGAATATCGGCCCCAGCATTTT. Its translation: CASSLQEYRPQHF.